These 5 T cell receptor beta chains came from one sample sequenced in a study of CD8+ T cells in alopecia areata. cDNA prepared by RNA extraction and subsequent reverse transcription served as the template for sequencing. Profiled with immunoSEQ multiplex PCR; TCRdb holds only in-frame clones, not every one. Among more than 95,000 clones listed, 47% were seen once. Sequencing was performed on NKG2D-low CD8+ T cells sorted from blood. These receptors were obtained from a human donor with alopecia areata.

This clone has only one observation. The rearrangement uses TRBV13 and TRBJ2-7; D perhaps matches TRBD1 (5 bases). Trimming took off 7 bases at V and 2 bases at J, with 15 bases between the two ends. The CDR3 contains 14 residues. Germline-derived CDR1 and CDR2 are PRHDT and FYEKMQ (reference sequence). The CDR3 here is CASTTGPGAYEQYF. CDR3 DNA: TGTGCCAGCACCACAGGACCCGGTGCCTACGAGCAGTACTTC.

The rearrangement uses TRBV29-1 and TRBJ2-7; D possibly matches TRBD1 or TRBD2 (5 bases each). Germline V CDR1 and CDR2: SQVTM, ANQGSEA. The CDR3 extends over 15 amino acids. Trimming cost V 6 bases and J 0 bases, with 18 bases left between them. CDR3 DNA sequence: TGCAGCGTAGTCGAGAGCTTCGGGGCCTCCTACGAGCAGTACTTC. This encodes CSVVESFGASYEQYF.

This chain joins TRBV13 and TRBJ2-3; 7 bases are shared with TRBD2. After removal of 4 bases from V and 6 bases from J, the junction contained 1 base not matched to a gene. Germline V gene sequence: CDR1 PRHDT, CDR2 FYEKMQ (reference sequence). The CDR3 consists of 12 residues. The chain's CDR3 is CASSSGRDTQYF. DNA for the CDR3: TGTGCCAGCAGCTCCGGGAGGGATACGCAGTATTTT.

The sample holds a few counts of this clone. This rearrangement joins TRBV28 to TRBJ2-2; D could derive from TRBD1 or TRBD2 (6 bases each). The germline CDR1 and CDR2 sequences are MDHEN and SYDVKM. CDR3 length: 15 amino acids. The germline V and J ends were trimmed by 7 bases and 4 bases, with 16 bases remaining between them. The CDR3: CASTKGGRVTGELFF. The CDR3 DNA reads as TGTGCCAGCACCAAAGGGGGGCGGGTCACCGGGGAGCTGTTTTTT.

CDR3 sequence (DNA): TGTGCCAGCAGCTCCCCTCGAGGTAACACTGAAGCTTTCTTT. Protein product: CASSSPRGNTEAFF. This chain links TRBV9 with TRBJ1-1; the D is unclear. This CDR3 comprises 14 residues. The germline V gene has CDR1 SGDLS and CDR2 YYNGEE. V lost 4 bases, J lost 2 bases, and 12 bases lay in between.